Shown below are 30 T cell receptor beta chains from a single sample sequenced in a study of blood T cell repertoires in COVID-19. Assay: immunoSEQ multiplex PCR; the TCRdb copy retains only in-frame clones and omits some. This table has 100,000 to 150,000 clones, 70% to 85% appearing once. The sequenced material came from peripheral blood. Receptor source: a woman aged 45-65 years with acute or convalescent COVID-19.

This clone was seen once. V is TRBV5-1 and J is TRBJ2-7, with TRBD1 matching over 7 bases. CDR1 and CDR2 from the germline V gene are SGHRS and YFSETQ. The CDR3 covers 13 residues. J lost 2 bases, V lost 3 bases, and 2 bases had no gene match. CDR3 nucleotides: TGCGCCAGCAGCTCGGGACAGCCCTACGAGCAGTACTTC. It yields the protein CASSSGQPYEQYF.

V usage is TRBV2 and J usage is TRBJ2-7; the D gene is possibly TRBD1 (5 bases). Trimming shortened V by 8 bases and J by 4 bases, and 15 bases separated the two germline ends. The V gene's germline CDR1 is SNHLY and CDR2 FYNNEI. The CDR3 runs 13 residues. The DNA of the CDR3 is TGTGCCAGCGCCACAGGAGAAAGATACGAGCAGTACTTC. Translated, it gives CASATGERYEQYF.

The chain couples TRBV3-1 (or the pseudogene TRBV3-2) to TRBJ2-6, with TRBD1 matching 7 bases. Germline V gene sequence: CDR1 LGHDT, CDR2 YNNKEL (reference sequence). The CDR3 covers 15 residues. V was clipped by 4 bases and J by 12 bases; unmatched bases: 12. Here the CDR3 DNA reads TGTGCCAGCAGCCGAGGACAGGTGACTATGAGCGTCCTGACTTTC. It encodes CASSRGQVTMSVLTF.

The rearrangement joins TRBV10-3 to TRBJ1-2; 11 nucleotides match TRBD1. Looked up from germline, CDR1 is ENHRY and CDR2 is SYGVKD. This CDR3 spans 12 amino acids. J lost 8 bases, V lost 10 bases, and 6 bases had no gene match. CDR3: CATGQGAGGYTF. In DNA form, the CDR3 reads TGTGCCACTGGACAGGGGGCGGGAGGCTACACCTTC.

The sample holds a few counts of this clone. V and J are TRBV5-1 and TRBJ1-3; 7 bases line up with TRBD1. The CDR3 runs to 15 residues. Germline V gene sequence: CDR1 SGHRS, CDR2 YFSETQ. Trimming cost V 4 bases and J 0 bases; bases outside gene matches: 4. The CDR3 nucleotides read TGCGCCAGCAGCCCGACAGGGAGCTCTGGAAACACCATATATTTT. The encoded protein is CASSPTGSSGNTIYF.

In the case of this clone: Other DNA sequences of this sample code for an identical CDR3. The chain has TRBV3-1 (or the pseudogene TRBV3-2) and TRBJ1-6; D not certain. The CDR3 consists of 13 residues. Germline V gene sequence: CDR1 LGHDT, CDR2 YNNKEL (reference sequence). V dropped 0 bases and J dropped 8 bases, with 5 bases sitting between them. The CDR3 sequence: CASSQDRDSPLHF. The CDR3 DNA follows: TGTGCCAGCAGCCAAGATCGCGATTCACCCCTCCACTTT.

J is TRBJ2-2 and V is TRBV4-2, with D maybe TRBD2 (5 bases). The V gene's germline CDR1 is LGHNA and CDR2 YNFKEQ. The ends were cut back, 1 base at V and 5 bases at J, with 11 bases in the middle. The CDR3 sequence is 15 residues long. The CDR3 reads CASSQGRLATGELFF. The CDR3 coding sequence is TGTGCCAGCAGCCAAGGGAGGCTAGCTACCGGGGAGCTGTTTTTT.

This chain uses TRBV15 with TRBJ2-5; 7 bases match TRBD1. V lost 6 bases, J lost 5 bases, and 3 bases stayed unmatched. The CDR3 is made up of 12 amino acids. Germline loops: CDR1 LNHNV, CDR2 YYDKDF (reference sequence). CDR3 sequence reads: CATRDREETQYF. CDR3 DNA sequence: TGTGCCACCAGAGACAGGGAGGAGACCCAGTACTTC.

The V gene is TRBV19, the J gene TRBJ1-1; the match to TRBD1 covers 8 bases. The J segment lost 1 base and the V segment lost 5 bases, leaving 12 bases of the junction unmatched. The CDR3 loop spans 17 amino acids. Per germline, CDR1 LNHDA and CDR2 SQIVND (reference sequence). The chain's CDR3 is CASSLRTGPVQNTEAFF. CDR3 in DNA: TGTGCCAGTAGTCTCAGGACAGGGCCCGTACAGAACACTGAAGCTTTCTTT.

The rearrangement joins TRBV30 to TRBJ1-5, with no clear D. The CDR3 contains 13 residues. Trimming shortened V by 1 base and J by 3 bases, and 7 bases separated the two germline ends. Germline values: CDR1 GTSNPN, CDR2 SVGIG (reference sequence). CDR3: CAWSGGDNQPQHF. DNA of the CDR3: TGTGCCTGGAGTGGAGGTGACAATCAGCCCCAGCATTTT.

This clone has a handful of counts. The chain joins TRBV7-2 to TRBJ2-1; TRBD1 matches at 8 bases. The CDR3 is made up of 15 amino acids. Germline V gene sequence: CDR1 SGHTA, CDR2 FQGNSA. With V trimmed by 5 bases and J by 6 bases, 9 bases remained unmatched. The CDR3 DNA sequence: TGTGCCAGCAGCCTACCTGGGACAGGCTCCAATGAGCAGTTCTTC. Its translation is CASSLPGTGSNEQFF. Drawing the rest from reference TRBV7-2 and TRBJ2-1, the complete variable domain is GAGVSQSPSNKVTEKGKDVELRCDPISGHTALYWYRQSLGQGLEFLIYFQGNSAPDKSGLPSDRFSAERTGGSVSTLTIQRTQQEDSAVYLCASSLPGTGSNEQFFGPGTRLTVL.

J is TRBJ2-5 and V is TRBV3-1 (or the pseudogene TRBV3-2); D gene unclear. This CDR3 comprises 16 residues. Germline CDR1 and CDR2: LGHDT and YNNKEL (reference sequence). The V end lost 1 base, the J end lost 0 bases, and 12 bases lay between the germline ends. In DNA, the CDR3 is TGTGCCAGCAGCCAAGTTATTTTGGCCAACCAAGAGACCCAGTACTTC. This translates into CASSQVILANQETQYF.

This chain joins TRBV3-1 (or the pseudogene TRBV3-2) and TRBJ2-2; 11 bases are shared with TRBD2. The CDR3 sequence is 16 residues long. Losses at the gene ends were 5 bases for V and 6 bases for J; bases not matched to a gene: 8. The germline V gene has CDR1 LGHDT and CDR2 YNNKEL (reference sequence). The CDR3 region is CASSDSGGAESGELFF. As DNA, the CDR3 is TGTGCCAGCAGCGATAGCGGGGGGGCCGAGTCCGGGGAGCTGTTTTTT.

The chain's CDR3 is CAGRPTLYTDTQYF. The CDR3 nucleotides read TGTGCCGGCCGACCGACACTTTACACAGATACGCAGTATTTT. This chain joins TRBV6-5 and TRBJ2-3; D unresolved. V gave up 11 bases and J gave up 2 bases, with 17 bases separating them. In germline, CDR1 is MNHEY, CDR2 SVGAGI. CDR3 length: 14 residues.

Only a few counts were recorded for this clone. This chain links TRBV6-5 with TRBJ2-7; 12 bases align to TRBD2. V was pared by 3 bases and J by 4 bases, with 4 bases of the junction left unmatched. Germline V lookup: CDR1 MNHEY, CDR2 SVGAGI. The CDR3 extends over 15 amino acids. CDR3 loop: CASSYSSGGAYEQYF. CDR3 DNA: TGTGCCAGCAGTTATTCTAGCGGGGGGGCTTACGAGCAGTACTTC.

The CDR3 sequence: CAWSVGSSGTGSEKLFF. CDR3 sequence (DNA): TGTGCCTGGAGTGTAGGGTCCTCGGGGACAGGGAGTGAAAAACTGTTTTTT. The chain recombines TRBV30 with TRBJ1-4; 9 bases are a match to TRBD1. Germline CDR1 GTSNPN, CDR2 SVGIG (reference sequence). V shed 0 bases and J 7 bases; nucleotides not matched to a gene: 12. This CDR3 spans 17 amino acids.

The V call is TRBV19, the J call TRBJ1-5; TRBD1 agrees at 7 bases. V lost 3 bases, J lost 1 base, and 9 bases stayed unmatched. CDR3 length equals 17 residues. The germline V gene has CDR1 LNHDA and CDR2 SQIVND (reference sequence). This CDR3 reads CASSIRGALRSNQPQHF. The CDR3 bases are TGTGCCAGTAGTATCAGGGGGGCACTTAGGAGCAATCAGCCCCAGCATTTT.

The chain uses TRBV14 and TRBJ1-2; 8 positions agree with TRBD1. Germline trimming cut 3 bases from V and 3 bases from J; bases unmatched to any gene: 9. The CDR3 runs to 16 residues. Germline values: CDR1 SGHDN, CDR2 FVKESK. Written as DNA, the CDR3 is TGTGCCAGCAGCCATTTACAGGGGGACGTGGACTATGGCTACACCTTC. This sequence encodes CASSHLQGDVDYGYTF.

V is TRBV3-1 (or the pseudogene TRBV3-2) and J is TRBJ1-2; TRBD1 might be the D (5 bases). Germline CDR1 LGHDT, CDR2 YNNKEL (reference sequence). The germline V and J ends were trimmed by 0 bases and 7 bases, with 15 bases remaining between them. This CDR3 spans 15 amino acids. The CDR3 DNA reads as TGTGCCAGCAGCCAAGATGCAGGGTCATATGGTGGCTACACCTTC. Translating gives CASSQDAGSYGGYTF.

V and J are TRBV6-5 and TRBJ1-6; 7 positions match TRBD1. This CDR3 has 15 amino acids. Trimming at V came to 5 bases and at J to 7 bases, leaving 8 bases not matched to a gene. Germline V lookup: CDR1 MNHEY, CDR2 SVGAGI. The CDR3 reads CASSPDRAGNSPLHF. The CDR3 coding sequence is TGTGCCAGCAGTCCTGACAGGGCGGGGAATTCACCCCTCCACTTT.

The chain joins TRBV19 to TRBJ1-4; unclear D gene. Germline V lookup: CDR1 LNHDA, CDR2 SQIVND (reference sequence). This CDR3 contains 14 residues. V lost 10 bases to trimming and J lost 11 bases, with 23 bases between them. The CDR3 nucleotides read TGTGCCACCCGCTCCGGGCGTTTGGAGGGTAAACTGTTTTTT. Translation: CATRSGRLEGKLFF.

This clone was picked up one time. The V and J genes are TRBV19 and TRBJ2-4; D is unclear. Germline CDR1 reads LNHDA; CDR2 reads SQIVND (reference sequence). V lost 6 bases and J 2 bases, leaving 14 bases between the germline ends. The CDR3 extends over 15 amino acids. For the CDR3, the DNA is TGTGCCAGTAGCCCCCAGCAGCGCACCAAAAACATTCAGTACTTC. Translation gives CASSPQQRTKNIQYF.

The V gene is TRBV5-1, the J gene TRBJ1-6, with 8 bases matching TRBD1. This CDR3 spans 14 amino acids. CDR1 and CDR2 from the germline V gene are SGHRS and YFSETQ. V trimming: 3 bases; J trimming: 10 bases; junction bases outside the gene matches: 6. CDR3 DNA: TGCGCCAGCAGCTCGGGACAGGTTTTCTCACCCCTCCACTTT. It is translated as CASSSGQVFSPLHF.

The rearrangement uses TRBV7-3 and TRBJ2-7; 11 bases agree with TRBD1. Germline CDR1 reads SGHTA; CDR2 reads FQGTGA. Losses at the gene ends were 5 bases for V and 2 bases for J; bases not matched to a gene: 2. This CDR3 is built from 14 residues. In DNA, the CDR3 is TGTGCCAGCAGCGTGGACAGGGGGCCCTACGAGCAGTACTTC. Translation: CASSVDRGPYEQYF. Looking up the rest from reference TRBV7-3 and TRBJ2-7 gives the full variable domain: GAGVSQTPSNKVTEKGKYVELRCDPISGHTALYWYRQSLGQGPEFLIYFQGTGAADDSGLPNDRFFAVRPEGSVSTLKIQRTERGDSAVYLCASSVDRGPYEQYFGPGTRLTVT.

The V gene is TRBV3-1 (or the pseudogene TRBV3-2), the J gene TRBJ2-7; TRBD1 is a possible D gene (5 bases). Trimming took off 0 bases at V and 7 bases at J, with 10 bases between the two ends. Germline V gives CDR1 LGHDT, CDR2 YNNKEL (reference sequence). The CDR3 has 13 residues. The CDR3 DNA reads TGTGCCAGCAGCCAAGATAGACAGAATGAGCAGTACTTC. The encoded protein is CASSQDRQNEQYF.

This clone came up once. The chain combines TRBV12-5 with TRBJ1-3; weak D call: TRBD1 (5 bases). The germline V gene has CDR1 LGHNT and CDR2 FRNRAP. The CDR3 runs 13 residues. The ends were cut back, 9 bases at V and 0 bases at J, with 9 bases in the middle. CDR3 sequence (DNA): TGTGCTAGCACGGGGGTCTCTGGAAACACCATATATTTT. Translation: CASTGVSGNTIYF.

The V and J genes are TRBV3-1 (or the pseudogene TRBV3-2) and TRBJ1-5; no clear D gene. Germline-derived CDR1 and CDR2 are LGHDT and YNNKEL (reference sequence). The CDR3 has 13 amino acids. The V gene lost 5 bases and the J gene lost 6 bases, with 11 bases spanning the gap. CDR3 nucleotide sequence: TGTGCCAGCAGCTCCCAGAGGGCTCAGCCCCAGCATTTT. This encodes CASSSQRAQPQHF.

The chain employs TRBV4-1 and TRBJ1-6; D is possibly TRBD1 (6 bases). The V end lost 0 bases, the J end lost 9 bases, and 15 bases lay between the germline ends. Germline CDR1 is MGHRA and CDR2 is YSYEKL. This CDR3 is built from 16 residues. This CDR3 reads CASSQETAPGVSPLHF. The CDR3 nucleotides are TGCGCCAGCAGCCAAGAGACGGCACCAGGGGTTTCACCCCTCCACTTT.

The J gene is TRBJ1-1, the V gene TRBV5-6; 9 nucleotides align to TRBD1. V lost 0 bases, J lost 5 bases, and 8 bases stayed unmatched. The CDR3 sequence is 16 residues long. Germline CDR1 SGHDT, CDR2 YYEEEE. The CDR3 sequence: CASSLEGLQGATEAFF. The DNA of the CDR3 is TGTGCCAGCAGCTTGGAAGGGCTACAGGGGGCTACTGAAGCTTTCTTT.

This clone was observed a few times. V and J are TRBV4-2 and TRBJ1-1; no firm D call. Germline V gene data show CDR1 as LGHNA and CDR2 as YNFKEQ. The CDR3 has 13 residues. Trimming took 5 bases from V and 5 from J, leaving 12 bases between them. The CDR3, as DNA: TGTGCCAGCAGCTTCATAACGGGAACTGAAGCTTTCTTT. Translation: CASSFITGTEAFF.